The present T cell receptor (beta chain) was sequenced within a study of HIV-infected children after antiretroviral therapy interruption. Many counts were recorded for this clonotype. Unique molecular identifiers were included in an RNA-based 3' RACE TCR library. TCRdb recomputed calls from the 3' RACE reads with MiXCR, one row per CDR3 protein. Of 40,000 to 55,000 distinct CDR3 sequences in the sample, around 4% were seen once. Treatment described: PENTA 11 planned treatment interruption arm or continuous ART arm. Unmatched junction bases numbered 5, after V lost 3 bases and J lost 8 bases. Looked up from germline, CDR1 is SEHNR and CDR2 is FQNEAQ (reference sequence). This CDR3 has 14 residues.

The V gene is TRBV7-9, the J gene TRBJ1-4; TRBD1 matches at 8 bases. The sequence was collected from a pool of human donors with HIV. This material consisted of CD45RA+ CD4+ T cells from PBMCs, pooled from several time points, taken from a donor given antiretroviral therapy, either interrupted or continuous. This sample's subset: naive CD4+ CD45RA+ CD45RO- T cells. The CDR3 protein is CASSFDRGREKLFF. CDR3 DNA: TGTGCCAGCAGCTTCGACAGGGGTAGGGAAAAACTGTTTTTT. The entire variable domain, with the rest obtained from reference TRBV7-9 and TRBJ1-4, is as follows: DTGVSQNPRHKITKRGQNVTFRCDPISEHNRLYWYRQTLGQGPEFLTYFQNEAQLEKSRLLSDRFSAERPKGSFSTLEIQRTEQGDSAMYLCASSFDRGREKLFFGSGTQLSVL.